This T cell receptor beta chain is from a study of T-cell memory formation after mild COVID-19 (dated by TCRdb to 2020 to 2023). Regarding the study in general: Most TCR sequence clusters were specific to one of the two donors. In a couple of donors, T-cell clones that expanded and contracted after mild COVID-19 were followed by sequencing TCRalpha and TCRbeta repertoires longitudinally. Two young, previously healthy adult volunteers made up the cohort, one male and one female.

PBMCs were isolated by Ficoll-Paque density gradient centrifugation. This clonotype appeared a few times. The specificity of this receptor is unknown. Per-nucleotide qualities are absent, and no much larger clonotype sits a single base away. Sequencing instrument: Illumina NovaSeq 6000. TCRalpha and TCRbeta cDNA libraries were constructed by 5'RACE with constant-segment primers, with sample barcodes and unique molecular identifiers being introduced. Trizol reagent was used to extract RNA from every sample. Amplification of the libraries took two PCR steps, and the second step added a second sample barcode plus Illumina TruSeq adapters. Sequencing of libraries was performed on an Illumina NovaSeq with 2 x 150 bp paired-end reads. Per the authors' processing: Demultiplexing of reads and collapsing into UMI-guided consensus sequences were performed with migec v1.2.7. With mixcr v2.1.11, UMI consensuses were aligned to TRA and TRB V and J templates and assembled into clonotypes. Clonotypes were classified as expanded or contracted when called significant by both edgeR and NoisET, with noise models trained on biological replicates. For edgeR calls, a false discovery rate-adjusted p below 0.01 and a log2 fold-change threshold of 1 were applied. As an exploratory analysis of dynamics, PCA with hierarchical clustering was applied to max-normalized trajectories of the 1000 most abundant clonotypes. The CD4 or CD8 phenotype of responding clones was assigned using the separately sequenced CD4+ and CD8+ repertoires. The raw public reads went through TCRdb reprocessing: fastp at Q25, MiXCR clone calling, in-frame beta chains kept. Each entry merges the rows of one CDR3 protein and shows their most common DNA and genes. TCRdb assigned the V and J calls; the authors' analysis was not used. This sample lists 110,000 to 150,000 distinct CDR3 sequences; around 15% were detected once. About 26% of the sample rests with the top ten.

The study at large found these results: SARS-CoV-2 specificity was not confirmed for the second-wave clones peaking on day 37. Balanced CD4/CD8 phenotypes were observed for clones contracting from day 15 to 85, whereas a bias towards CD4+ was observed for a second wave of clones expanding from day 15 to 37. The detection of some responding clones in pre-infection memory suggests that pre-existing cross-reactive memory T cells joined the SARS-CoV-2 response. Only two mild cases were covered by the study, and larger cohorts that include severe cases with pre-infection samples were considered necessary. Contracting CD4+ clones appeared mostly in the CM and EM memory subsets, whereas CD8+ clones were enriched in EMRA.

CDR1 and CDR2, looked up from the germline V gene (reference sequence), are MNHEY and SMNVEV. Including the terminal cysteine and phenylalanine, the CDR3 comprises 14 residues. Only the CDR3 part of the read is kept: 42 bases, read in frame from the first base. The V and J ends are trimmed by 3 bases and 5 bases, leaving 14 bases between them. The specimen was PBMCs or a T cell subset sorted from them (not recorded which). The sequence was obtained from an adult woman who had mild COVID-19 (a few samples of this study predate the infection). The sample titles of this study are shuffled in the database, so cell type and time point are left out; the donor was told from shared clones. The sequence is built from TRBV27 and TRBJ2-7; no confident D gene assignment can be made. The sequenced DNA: TGTGCCAGCAGTTTTGGAGTACCCAGCCACGAGCAGTACTTC. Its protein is CASSFGVPSHEQYF.